Listed below are T cell receptor beta chains from one sample, sequenced in a study of shared clonotypes between healthy human individuals. Clones were sequenced by immunoSEQ multiplex PCR, and TCRdb holds only the in-frame ones, with some missing. The table includes about 2.4 million clones, roughly 92% detected once. The material sequenced was naive CD4+ T cells sorted from blood. The source is a man aged 18 to 35 in good health. Both conserved end residues are part of each CDR3. A D gene is named only where the DNA matches it firmly. Rows give clone size only sometimes, using once, few, many, or a class for an expanded clone.

CDR3 DNA: TGTGCCAGCAGCTCGAGCCTTAGCTCCTACGAGCAGTACTTC
CDR3 protein: CASSSSLSSYEQYF
clone size: -
D gene: -
V gene: TRBV5-5
J gene: TRBJ2-7

CDR3 DNA: TGCGCCAGCAGCTTACAGGGGACGGGAAGCACCGGGGAGCTGTTTTTT
CDR3 protein: CASSLQGTGSTGELFF
clone size: -
D gene: TRBD1
V gene: TRBV5-1
J gene: TRBJ2-2

CDR3 DNA: TGTGCCAGCTCACCAAAGGCAGTTAGCAATCAGCCCCAGCATTTT
CDR3 protein: CASSPKAVSNQPQHF
clone size: few
D gene: -
V gene: TRBV18
J gene: TRBJ1-5

CDR3 DNA: TGTGCCAGCAGTGGGGGGACCCTCTCTGGAAACACCATATATTTT
CDR3 protein: CASSGGTLSGNTIYF
clone size: -
D gene: -
V gene: TRBV2
J gene: TRBJ1-3

CDR3 DNA: TGTGCCAGCAGCTTAGAGATAGGCGCTAATGAAAAACTGTTTTTT
CDR3 protein: CASSLEIGANEKLFF
clone size: once
D gene: -
V gene: TRBV7-9
J gene: TRBJ1-4

CDR3 DNA: TGTGCCAGCAGACGGGACAGCACCTTTACTAACTATGGCTACACCTTC
CDR3 protein: CASRRDSTFTNYGYTF
clone size: -
D gene: TRBD1
V gene: TRBV6-6
J gene: TRBJ1-2

CDR3 DNA: TGTGCCAGTAGTCTGGGACAGTCCTACGAGCAGTACTTC
CDR3 protein: CASSLGQSYEQYF
clone size: once
D gene: TRBD1
V gene: TRBV19
J gene: TRBJ2-7

CDR3 DNA: TGTGCCAGCTCACCACAGGGACATGGGGCCGAGACCCAGTACTTC
CDR3 protein: CASSPQGHGAETQYF
clone size: -
D gene: -
V gene: TRBV18
J gene: TRBJ2-5

CDR3 DNA: TGTGCCTGGGCCCCCCTGGGGGGAGTAGAGACCCAGTACTTC
CDR3 protein: CAWAPLGGVETQYF
clone size: once
D gene: -
V gene: TRBV30
J gene: TRBJ2-5

CDR3 DNA: TGCGCCAGCAGTCTGACGGAGTTGTATGGCTACACCTTC
CDR3 protein: CASSLTELYGYTF
clone size: -
D gene: -
V gene: TRBV5-1
J gene: TRBJ1-2

CDR3 DNA: TGTGCCTGGAGCAGCTCCTACGAGCAGTACTTC
CDR3 protein: CAWSSSYEQYF
clone size: -
D gene: -
V gene: TRBV30
J gene: TRBJ2-7

CDR3 DNA: TGTGCCAGCAGCGCGTACGGGAACTATGGCTACACCTTC
CDR3 protein: CASSAYGNYGYTF
clone size: once
D gene: -
V gene: TRBV7-3
J gene: TRBJ1-2

CDR3 DNA: TGTGCCAGCTGCAGGACGGGCTGGGGAGCTGAAGCTTTCTTT
CDR3 protein: CASCRTGWGAEAFF
clone size: -
D gene: -
V gene: TRBV27
J gene: TRBJ1-1

CDR3 DNA: TGTGCCAGCTCACCACGTGCTCCGGACAGGGGCTTTTCCTACGAGCAGTACTTC
CDR3 protein: CASSPRAPDRGFSYEQYF
clone size: -
D gene: TRBD1
V gene: TRBV18
J gene: TRBJ2-7

CDR3 DNA: TGTGCCAGCAGTCCTTCCTACGAGCAGTACTTC
CDR3 protein: CASSPSYEQYF
clone size: -
D gene: -
V gene: TRBV6-6
J gene: TRBJ2-7

CDR3 DNA: TGTGCCAGCAGCGGATCAGGGGGCCCCTACGAGCAGTACTTC
CDR3 protein: CASSGSGGPYEQYF
clone size: -
D gene: TRBD1
V gene: TRBV6-6
J gene: TRBJ2-7

CDR3 DNA: TGTGCCAGCAGCCCACAGGGTACTGGAAACACCATATATTTT
CDR3 protein: CASSPQGTGNTIYF
clone size: -
D gene: -
V gene: TRBV7-2
J gene: TRBJ1-3

CDR3 DNA: TGTGCCAGCTCACCCCAGAGATCTCCGACAGATACGCAGTATTTT
CDR3 protein: CASSPQRSPTDTQYF
clone size: -
D gene: -
V gene: TRBV18
J gene: TRBJ2-3

CDR3 DNA: TGTGCCAGCAGCATCGGGGGTTCGGGGGCCGGGGAGCTGTTTTTT
CDR3 protein: CASSIGGSGAGELFF
clone size: -
D gene: -
V gene: TRBV28
J gene: TRBJ2-2

CDR3 DNA: TGCAGCGTTAGGGGTAGCACAGATACGCAGTATTTT
CDR3 protein: CSVRGSTDTQYF
clone size: -
D gene: -
V gene: TRBV29-1
J gene: TRBJ2-3

CDR3 DNA: TGTGCCAGCAGCTTAGGGATTGGCGGGGTAGGCGAGCAGTACTTC
CDR3 protein: CASSLGIGGVGEQYF
clone size: -
D gene: -
V gene: TRBV7-2
J gene: TRBJ2-7

CDR3 DNA: TGCGCCAGCAGCGCTACAGGGTTAATTAGGAACACTGAAGCTTTCTTT
CDR3 protein: CASSATGLIRNTEAFF
clone size: -
D gene: -
V gene: TRBV5-1
J gene: TRBJ1-1

CDR3 DNA: TGTGCCTGGAGTGACAGCTTTAATCAGCCCCAGCATTTT
CDR3 protein: CAWSDSFNQPQHF
clone size: -
D gene: -
V gene: TRBV30
J gene: TRBJ1-5

CDR3 DNA: TGTGCCAGCACCGTGGACAGGGGGGGGACCCAGTACTTC
CDR3 protein: CASTVDRGGTQYF
clone size: -
D gene: TRBD1
V gene: TRBV7-2
J gene: TRBJ2-5

CDR3 DNA: TGTGCCGGGAGGGGGGGCACAGATACGCAGTATTTT
CDR3 protein: CAGRGGTDTQYF
clone size: -
D gene: -
V gene: TRBV28
J gene: TRBJ2-3

CDR3 DNA: TGTGCCAGCAGCTTAGATGGACTAAAGATGAATGAGCAGTTCTTC
CDR3 protein: CASSLDGLKMNEQFF
clone size: -
D gene: -
V gene: TRBV7-2
J gene: TRBJ2-1

CDR3 DNA: TGTGCCAGCTCCCGAGGAGGGGCGAACACCGGGGAGCTGTTTTTT
CDR3 protein: CASSRGGANTGELFF
clone size: -
D gene: -
V gene: TRBV18
J gene: TRBJ2-2

CDR3 DNA: TGCGCCAGCAGCTGGGATGACAGGAAGAATGGCTACACCTTC
CDR3 protein: CASSWDDRKNGYTF
clone size: -
D gene: -
V gene: TRBV5-1
J gene: TRBJ1-2

CDR3 DNA: TGTGCCAGCAGCTTATTGGGACTAGAGTCCCCGCAGTTCTTC
CDR3 protein: CASSLLGLESPQFF
clone size: -
D gene: TRBD2
V gene: TRBV7-2
J gene: TRBJ2-1

CDR3 DNA: TGTGCCAGCAGCTTAGCTTCACCGAATTCACCCCTCCACTTT
CDR3 protein: CASSLASPNSPLHF
clone size: few
D gene: -
V gene: TRBV7-6
J gene: TRBJ1-6

CDR3 DNA: TGTGCCAGCACTTTGGAGGGAAACCCAACCTACGAGCAGTACTTC
CDR3 protein: CASTLEGNPTYEQYF
clone size: -
D gene: -
V gene: TRBV6-6
J gene: TRBJ2-7

CDR3 DNA: TGTGCCAGCAGTGAACAGGGAGTCGGCAATCAGCCCCAGCATTTT
CDR3 protein: CASSEQGVGNQPQHF
clone size: -
D gene: -
V gene: TRBV2
J gene: TRBJ1-5

CDR3 DNA: TGTGCCAGCAGTCCCCGGGATAACACCGGGGAGCTGTTTTTT
CDR3 protein: CASSPRDNTGELFF
clone size: -
D gene: -
V gene: TRBV6-4
J gene: TRBJ2-2

CDR3 DNA: TGCAGCGCCCGAATGGGCTTAGCCAAAAACATTCAGTACTTC
CDR3 protein: CSARMGLAKNIQYF
clone size: -
D gene: -
V gene: TRBV29-1
J gene: TRBJ2-4

CDR3 DNA: TGTGCCAGCAGTTTTACCCGTCCGGAAGATACGCAGTATTTT
CDR3 protein: CASSFTRPEDTQYF
clone size: -
D gene: -
V gene: TRBV28
J gene: TRBJ2-3

CDR3 DNA: TGTGCCAGCAGCCAAATAAAAGAGACCCAGTACTTC
CDR3 protein: CASSQIKETQYF
clone size: -
D gene: -
V gene: TRBV14
J gene: TRBJ2-5

CDR3 DNA: TGTGCCAGCAGCCAAGACGGAGGTCCCTTCTACGAGCAGTACTTC
CDR3 protein: CASSQDGGPFYEQYF
clone size: -
D gene: -
V gene: TRBV27
J gene: TRBJ2-7

CDR3 DNA: TGCGCCAGCAGCTCAGATAGCGGGGGAGGTGAGACCCAGTACTTC
CDR3 protein: CASSSDSGGGETQYF
clone size: -
D gene: TRBD2
V gene: TRBV5-1
J gene: TRBJ2-5

CDR3 DNA: TGTGCCTGGAGTGTTTCACAGGCCTATAATTCACCCCTCCACTTT
CDR3 protein: CAWSVSQAYNSPLHF
clone size: -
D gene: -
V gene: TRBV30
J gene: TRBJ1-6